One sample yielded the 3 T cell receptor beta chains listed below, sequenced in a study of early T cells in non-severe SARS-CoV-2 infection. In TCRdb, the 5' RACE reads were re-called with MiXCR into one record per CDR3 protein. The table records tens of thousands of distinct CDR3 sequences, approximately 5.9% of them present only once. The sample consisted of whole blood, taken at baseline. The receptors come from an adult who was a healthcare worker with PCR-confirmed SARS-CoV-2 infection or an uninfected control (not recorded which).

J is TRBJ2-2 and V is TRBV5-4, with 9 positions matching TRBD1. The CDR3 runs to 16 residues. The J segment lost 2 bases and the V segment lost 4 bases, leaving 6 bases of the junction unmatched. Germline V lookup: CDR1 SGHNT, CDR2 YYREEE (reference sequence). The CDR3 sequence: CASSLRTGANTGELFF. CDR3 nucleotides: TGTGCCAGCAGCCTTCGGACAGGGGCTAACACCGGGGAGCTGTTTTTT.

The table lists this clonotype with a few counts. CDR3 protein: CASSFVPGAGITDTQYF. The CDR3 DNA reads TGTGCCAGCAGTTTTGTGCCGGGCGCGGGGATCACAGATACGCAGTATTTT. The chain employs TRBV28 and TRBJ2-3; perhaps TRBD2 as D (6 bases). CDR1 is MDHEN, CDR2 SYDVKM, per germline. V shed 3 bases and J shed 2 bases, with 18 bases lying between them. The CDR3 sequence is 17 residues long.

This clonotype was recorded at least ten times. The chain couples TRBV2 to TRBJ2-7, with D unclear. Trimming pared 7 bases from V and 6 bases from J, leaving 10 bases between. This CDR3 is 11 amino acids long. Germline lookup yields CDR1 SNHLY and CDR2 FYNNEI. The CDR3 coding sequence is TGTGCCAGCAAAACCGTCAGCGAGCAGTACTTC. As protein: CASKTVSEQYF. Complete variable domain (other parts from reference TRBV2 and TRBJ2-7): EPEVTQTPSHQVTQMGQEVILRCVPISNHLYFYWYRQILGQKVEFLVSFYNNEISEKSEIFDDQFSVERPDGSNFTLKIRSTKLEDSAMYFCASKTVSEQYFGPGTRLTVT.